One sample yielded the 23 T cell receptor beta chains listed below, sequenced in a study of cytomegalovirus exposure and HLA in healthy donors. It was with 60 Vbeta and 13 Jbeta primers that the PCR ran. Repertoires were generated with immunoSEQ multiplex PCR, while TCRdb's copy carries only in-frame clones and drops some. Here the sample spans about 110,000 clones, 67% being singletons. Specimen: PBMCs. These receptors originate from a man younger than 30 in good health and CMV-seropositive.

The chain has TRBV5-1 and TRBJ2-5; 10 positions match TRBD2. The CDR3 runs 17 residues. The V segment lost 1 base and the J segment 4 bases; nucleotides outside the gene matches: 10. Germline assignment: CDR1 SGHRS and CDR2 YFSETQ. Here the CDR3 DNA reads TGCGCCAGCAGCTTGTATGGAAGCGGGGGGGCCAGAGAGACCCAGTACTTC. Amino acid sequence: CASSLYGSGGARETQYF. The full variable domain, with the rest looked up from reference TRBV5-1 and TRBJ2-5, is KAGVTQTPRYLIKTRGQQVTLSCSPISGHRSVSWYQQTPGQGLQFLFEYFSETQRNKGNFPGRFSGRQFSNSRSEMNVSTLELGDSALYLCASSLYGSGGARETQYFGPGTRLLVL.

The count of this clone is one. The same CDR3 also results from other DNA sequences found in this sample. The chain's CDR3 is CASSQLVSPEAFF. The CDR3 bases are TGCGCCAGCAGCCAACTCGTTAGTCCTGAAGCTTTCTTT. The chain couples TRBV4-1 to TRBJ1-1; D remains unclear. CDR1 and CDR2 (germline): MGHRA, YSYEKL. The V gene lost 2 bases and the J gene lost 6 bases, with 10 bases spanning the gap. This CDR3 spans 13 amino acids.

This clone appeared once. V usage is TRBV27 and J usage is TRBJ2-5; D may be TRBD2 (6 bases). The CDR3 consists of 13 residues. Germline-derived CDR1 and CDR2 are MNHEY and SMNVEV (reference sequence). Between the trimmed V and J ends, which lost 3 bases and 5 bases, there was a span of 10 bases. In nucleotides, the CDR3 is TGTGCCAGCAGTTTCGCTCGGGGGGAGACCCAGTACTTC. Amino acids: CASSFARGETQYF.

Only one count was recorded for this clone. CDR3 sequence: CASSFGTGGKETQYF. As DNA, the CDR3 is TGTGCCAGCAGTTTTGGGACAGGGGGTAAGGAGACCCAGTACTTC. The rearrangement uses TRBV2 and TRBJ2-5, with TRBD1 matching over 11 bases. The ends lost 5 bases at V and 5 bases at J; junction bases unmatched: 7. The CDR3 is 15 amino acids. In germline, CDR1 is SNHLY, CDR2 FYNNEI.

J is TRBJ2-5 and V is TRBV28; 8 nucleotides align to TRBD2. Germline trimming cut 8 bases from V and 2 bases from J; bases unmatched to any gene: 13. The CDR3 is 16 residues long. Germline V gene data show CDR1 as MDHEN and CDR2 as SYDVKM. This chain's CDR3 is CASSSAGGGRQETQYF. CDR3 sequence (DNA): TGTGCCAGCTCAAGTGCGGGGGGCGGGAGGCAAGAGACCCAGTACTTC.

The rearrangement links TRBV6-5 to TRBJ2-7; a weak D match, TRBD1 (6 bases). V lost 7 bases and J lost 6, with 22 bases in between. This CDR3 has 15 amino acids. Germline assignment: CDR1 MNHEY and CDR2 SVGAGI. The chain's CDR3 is CASKVQQQGVSEQYF. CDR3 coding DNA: TGTGCCAGCAAGGTACAGCAACAGGGAGTAAGCGAGCAGTACTTC.

In DNA, the CDR3 is TGTGCCAGCAGCCCTTTCGGCCAGGCTGAGACCCAGTACTTC. It translates to CASSPFGQAETQYF. The rearrangement links TRBV6-1 to TRBJ2-5; D call uncertain. The CDR3 has 14 residues. The germline V gene encodes CDR1 MNHNS and CDR2 SASEGT. V lost 6 bases and J 5 bases, leaving 16 bases between the germline ends.

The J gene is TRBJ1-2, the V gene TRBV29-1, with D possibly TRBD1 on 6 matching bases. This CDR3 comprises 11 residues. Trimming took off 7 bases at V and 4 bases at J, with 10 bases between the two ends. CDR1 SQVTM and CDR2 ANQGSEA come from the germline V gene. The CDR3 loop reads CSGDTSYGYTF. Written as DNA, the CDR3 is TGCAGCGGGGACACTTCCTATGGCTACACCTTC.

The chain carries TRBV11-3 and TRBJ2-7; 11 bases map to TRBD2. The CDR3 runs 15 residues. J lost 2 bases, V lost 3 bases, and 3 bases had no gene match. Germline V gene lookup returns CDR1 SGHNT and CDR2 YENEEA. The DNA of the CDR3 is TGTGCCAGCAGCTTGACTAGCGGGGCGGCCTACGAGCAGTACTTC. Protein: CASSLTSGAAYEQYF.

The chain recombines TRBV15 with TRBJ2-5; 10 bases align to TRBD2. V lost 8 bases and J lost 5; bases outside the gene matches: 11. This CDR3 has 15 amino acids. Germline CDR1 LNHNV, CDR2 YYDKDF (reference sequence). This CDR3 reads CATSRGSGGAETQYF. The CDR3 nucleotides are TGTGCCACCTCCCGTGGAAGCGGGGGGGCCGAGACCCAGTACTTC.

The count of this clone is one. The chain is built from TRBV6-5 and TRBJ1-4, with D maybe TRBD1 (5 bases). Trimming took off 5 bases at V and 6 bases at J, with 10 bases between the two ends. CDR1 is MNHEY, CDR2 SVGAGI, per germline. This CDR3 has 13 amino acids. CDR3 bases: TGTGCCAGCAGTCGCGGACAAGATGAAAAACTGTTTTTT. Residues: CASSRGQDEKLFF.

CDR3 protein: CASSLVGLAGASPFF. The DNA for the CDR3 is TGTGCCAGCAGCTTAGTCGGGCTAGCGGGGGCAAGTCCGTTCTTC. J is TRBJ2-1 and V is TRBV13, with 10 bases that match TRBD2. V lost 1 base and J lost 15; bases outside the gene matches: 12. This CDR3 has 15 amino acids. Looked up from germline, CDR1 is PRHDT and CDR2 is FYEKMQ (reference sequence).

The chain's CDR3 is CASMPSLSYEQYF. CDR3 DNA: TGTGCCAGCATGCCGTCCCTCTCCTACGAGCAGTACTTC. V is TRBV2 and J is TRBJ2-5; D gene uncertain. With the DNA end fitting TRBJ2-7 better, the J assignment may be wrong. The CDR3 contains 13 residues. The germline V gene encodes CDR1 SNHLY and CDR2 FYNNEI.

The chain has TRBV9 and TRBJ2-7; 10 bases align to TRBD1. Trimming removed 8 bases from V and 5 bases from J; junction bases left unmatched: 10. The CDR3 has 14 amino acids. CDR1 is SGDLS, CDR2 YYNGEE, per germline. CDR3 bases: TGTGCCAGTCACCCCGGGACAGGGGTACACGAGCAGTACTTC. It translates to CASHPGTGVHEQYF.

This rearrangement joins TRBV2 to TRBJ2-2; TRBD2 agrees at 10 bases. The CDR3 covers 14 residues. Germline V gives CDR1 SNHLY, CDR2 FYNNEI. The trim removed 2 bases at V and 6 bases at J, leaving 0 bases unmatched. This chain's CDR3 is CASSESGGAGELFF. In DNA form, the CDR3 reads TGTGCCAGCAGTGAAAGCGGGGGGGCCGGGGAGCTGTTTTTT.

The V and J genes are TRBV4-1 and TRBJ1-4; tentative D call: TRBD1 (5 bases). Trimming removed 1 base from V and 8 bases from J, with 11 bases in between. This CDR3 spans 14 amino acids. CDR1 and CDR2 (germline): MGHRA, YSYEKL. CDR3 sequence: CASSQVWGREKLFF. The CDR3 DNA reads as TGCGCCAGCAGCCAAGTGTGGGGCCGGGAAAAACTGTTTTTT.

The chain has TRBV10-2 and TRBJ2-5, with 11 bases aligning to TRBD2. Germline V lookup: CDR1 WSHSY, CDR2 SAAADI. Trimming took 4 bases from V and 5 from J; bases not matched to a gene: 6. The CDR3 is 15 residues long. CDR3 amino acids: CASSGSGGASETQYF. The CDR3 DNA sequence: TGCGCCAGCAGTGGTAGCGGGGGGGCCAGCGAGACCCAGTACTTC.

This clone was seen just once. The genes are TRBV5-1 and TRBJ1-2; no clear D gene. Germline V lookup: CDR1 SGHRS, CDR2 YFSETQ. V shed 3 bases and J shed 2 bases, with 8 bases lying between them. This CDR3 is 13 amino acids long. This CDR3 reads CASSSTLNYGYTF. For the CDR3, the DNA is TGCGCCAGCAGCTCGACATTAAACTATGGCTACACCTTC.

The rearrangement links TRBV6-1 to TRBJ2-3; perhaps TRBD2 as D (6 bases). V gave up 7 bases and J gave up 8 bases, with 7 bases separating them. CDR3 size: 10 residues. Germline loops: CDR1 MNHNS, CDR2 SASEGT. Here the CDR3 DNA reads TGTGCCAGCATGGAGGGTACGCAGTATTTT. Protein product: CASMEGTQYF.

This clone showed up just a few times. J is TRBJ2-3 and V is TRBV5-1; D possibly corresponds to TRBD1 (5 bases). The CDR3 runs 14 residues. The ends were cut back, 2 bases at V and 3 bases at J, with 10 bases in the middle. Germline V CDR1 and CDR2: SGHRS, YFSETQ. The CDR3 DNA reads TGCGCCAGCAGCTTAGGGGCGGTGACAGATACGCAGTATTTT. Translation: CASSLGAVTDTQYF.

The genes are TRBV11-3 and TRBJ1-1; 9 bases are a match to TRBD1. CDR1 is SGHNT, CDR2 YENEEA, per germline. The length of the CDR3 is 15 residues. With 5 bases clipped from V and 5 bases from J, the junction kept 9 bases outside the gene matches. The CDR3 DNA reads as TGTGCCAGCAGCCTACACACAGGGGGCGGTACTGAAGCTTTCTTT. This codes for CASSLHTGGGTEAFF.

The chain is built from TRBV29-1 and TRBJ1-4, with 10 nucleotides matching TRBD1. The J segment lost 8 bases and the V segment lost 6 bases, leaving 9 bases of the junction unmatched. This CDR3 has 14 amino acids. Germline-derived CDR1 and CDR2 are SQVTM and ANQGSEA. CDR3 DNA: TGCAGCGTCGCGCCGGGACAGGGGACAGAAAAACTGTTTTTT. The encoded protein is CSVAPGQGTEKLFF.

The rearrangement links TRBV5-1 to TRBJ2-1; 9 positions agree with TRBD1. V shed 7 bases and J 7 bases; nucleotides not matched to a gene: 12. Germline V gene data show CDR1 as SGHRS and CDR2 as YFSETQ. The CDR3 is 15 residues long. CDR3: CASRNRDRVLNEQFF. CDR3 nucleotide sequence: TGCGCCAGCCGCAACCGGGACAGGGTATTGAATGAGCAGTTCTTC.